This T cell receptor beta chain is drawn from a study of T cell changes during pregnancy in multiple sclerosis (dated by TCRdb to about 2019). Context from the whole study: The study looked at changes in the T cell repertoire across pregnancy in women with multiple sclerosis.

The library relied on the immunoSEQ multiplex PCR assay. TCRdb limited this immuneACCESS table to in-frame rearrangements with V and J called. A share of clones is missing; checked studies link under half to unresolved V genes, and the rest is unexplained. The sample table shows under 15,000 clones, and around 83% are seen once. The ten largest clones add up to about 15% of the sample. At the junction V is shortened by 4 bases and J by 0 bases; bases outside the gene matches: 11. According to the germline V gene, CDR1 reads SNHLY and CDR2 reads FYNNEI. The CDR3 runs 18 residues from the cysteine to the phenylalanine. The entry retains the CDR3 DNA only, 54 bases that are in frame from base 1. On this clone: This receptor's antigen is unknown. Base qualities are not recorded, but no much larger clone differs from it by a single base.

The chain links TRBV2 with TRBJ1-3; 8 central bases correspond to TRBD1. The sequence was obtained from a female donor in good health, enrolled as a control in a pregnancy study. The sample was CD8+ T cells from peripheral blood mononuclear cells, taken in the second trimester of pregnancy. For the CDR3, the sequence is CASSGIETGALSGNTIYF. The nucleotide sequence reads TGTGCCAGCAGTGGGATTGAGACAGGGGCCCTCTCTGGAAACACCATATATTTT.